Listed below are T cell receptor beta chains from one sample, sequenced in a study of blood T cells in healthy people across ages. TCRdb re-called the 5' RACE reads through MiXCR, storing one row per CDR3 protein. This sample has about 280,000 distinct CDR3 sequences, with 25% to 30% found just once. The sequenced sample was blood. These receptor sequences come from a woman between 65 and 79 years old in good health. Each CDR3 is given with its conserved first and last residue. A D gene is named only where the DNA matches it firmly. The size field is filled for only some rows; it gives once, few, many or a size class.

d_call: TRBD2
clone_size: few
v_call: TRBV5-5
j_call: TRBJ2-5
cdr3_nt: TGTGCCAGCAGGCAAGCGGGAGGAGAGACCCAGTACTTC
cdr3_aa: CASRQAGGETQYF

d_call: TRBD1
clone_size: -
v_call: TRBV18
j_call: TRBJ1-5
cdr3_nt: TGTGCCAGCTCACCACTTGGGACAGGGATAGGTCAGCCCCAGCATTTT
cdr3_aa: CASSPLGTGIGQPQHF

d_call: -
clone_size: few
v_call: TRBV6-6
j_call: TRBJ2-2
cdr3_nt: TGTGCCAGCAGCCTTACAGGGATGCGGAACACCGGGGAGCTGTTTTTT
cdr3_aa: CASSLTGMRNTGELFF

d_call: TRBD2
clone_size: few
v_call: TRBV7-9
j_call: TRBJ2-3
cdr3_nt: TGTGCCAGCAGCGCTTGGACTAGCGGGGGAGATACGCAGTATTTT
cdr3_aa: CASSAWTSGGDTQYF

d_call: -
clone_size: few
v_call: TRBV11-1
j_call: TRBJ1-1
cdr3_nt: TGTGCCAGCAGCTTAGCGTGGAGCACTGAAGCTTTCTTT
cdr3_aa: CASSLAWSTEAFF

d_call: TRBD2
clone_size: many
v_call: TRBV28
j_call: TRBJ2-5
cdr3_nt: TGTGCCAGCAATACGAGCGGGGGGAGGAAGACCCAGTACTTC
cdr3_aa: CASNTSGGRKTQYF

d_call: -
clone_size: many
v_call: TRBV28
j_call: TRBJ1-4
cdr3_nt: TGTGCCAGCGGTCCTCATGAAAAACTGTTTTTT
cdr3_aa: CASGPHEKLFF

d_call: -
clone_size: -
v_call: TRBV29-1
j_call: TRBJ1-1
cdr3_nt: TGCAGCGTAGGAGCAGGGTCGGATTTGAACACTGAAGCTTTCTTT
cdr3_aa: CSVGAGSDLNTEAFF

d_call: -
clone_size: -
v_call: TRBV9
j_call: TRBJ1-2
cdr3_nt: TGTGCCAGCAGCTCCCGAGTTAACTATGGCTACACCTTC
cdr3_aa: CASSSRVNYGYTF

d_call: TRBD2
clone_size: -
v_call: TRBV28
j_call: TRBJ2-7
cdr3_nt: TGTGCCAGCGGTAGCGGGTCCCTCGAGCAGTACTTC
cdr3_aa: CASGSGSLEQYF

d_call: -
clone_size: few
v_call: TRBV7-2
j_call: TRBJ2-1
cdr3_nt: TGTGCCAGCAGGCGAGGGAGGCCTAACAATGAGCAGTTCTTC
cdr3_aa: CASRRGRPNNEQFF

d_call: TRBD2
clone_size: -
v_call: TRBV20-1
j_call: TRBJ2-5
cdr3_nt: TGCAGTGCTATTAGCGGGAGGGCCTTTATAAAGGAGACCCAGTACTTC
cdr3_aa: CSAISGRAFIKETQYF